The 2 T cell receptor beta chains given below trace back to one sample, sequenced in a study of metastatic and nonmetastatic thyroid tumors. TCRdb reprocessed the PCR reads using MiXCR. The data show fewer than 25,000 clones, with about 15% seen just once and around 15% held by the top ten. Thyroid surgery was performed in patients who had received no treatment beforehand. The sequenced material came from tumor tissue. The origin of the receptors is a female donor with papillary thyroid cancer or a benign thyroid nodule (not recorded which). Some clones in this sample may be carry-over from other donors' samples.

This clone was picked up many times. The chain employs TRBV5-1 and TRBJ2-3, with TRBD2 matching 12 bases. CDR3 length: 17 residues. The ends lost 0 bases at V and 3 bases at J; junction bases unmatched: 5. The germline CDR1 and CDR2 sequences are SGHRS and YFSETQ. The CDR3 spells CASSLVPSGGATDTQYF. In DNA form, the CDR3 reads TGCGCCAGCAGCTTGGTTCCTAGCGGGGGGGCAACAGATACGCAGTATTTT.

This clone was found many times. The chain recombines TRBV6-6 with TRBJ1-1, with 10 bases fitting TRBD1. Trimming removed 5 bases from V and 1 base from J; junction bases left unmatched: 13. The germline gives CDR1 MNHNY, CDR2 SVGAGI (reference sequence). The CDR3 has 18 amino acids. CDR3 sequence reads: CASSIRAGQGLRNTEAFF. CDR3 coding DNA: TGTGCCAGCAGTATTCGCGCGGGACAGGGGCTCCGGAACACTGAAGCTTTCTTT.